The clone carrying this T cell receptor beta chain occurred once. The antigen is undetermined. The source of the sample is a study of Tregs in tolerant kidney transplant recipients. J gave up 8 bases and V 0 bases, and 6 bases lay outside the gene matches. The germline gives CDR1 SGHVS, CDR2 FQNEAQ. This CDR3 has 15 amino acids. Clones were sequenced by immunoSEQ multiplex PCR, and TCRdb holds only the in-frame ones, with some missing. This table has about 64,000 clones, nearly 98% appearing once. Notes on the study in general: This study did not directly address biological reproducibility. Antigen-driven expansion was suggested because donor-specific Tregs expanded more than all Tregs in tolerant patients.

Unstimulated Tregs (CD4+CD25+CD127-) and CD4+CD25- non-Tregs were sorted from PBMCs. Before regulatory T cell sorting, thawed PBMCs rested overnight at 37°C in 200 IU/ml IL-2. This specimen consisted of Tregs from blood, obtained before the transplant. The chain joins TRBV7-8 to TRBJ2-2; 7 nucleotides match TRBD2. The receptor's source is a human donor who received a combined kidney and bone marrow transplant. The CDR3 is CASSLALQRGGELFF. The CDR3 DNA sequence: TGTGCCAGCAGCTTAGCGTTGCAGCGGGGAGGGGAGCTGTTTTTT.